The source of this T cell receptor beta chain is a study of spatial heterogeneity in lung cancer. About the study: Within raw reads, each unique TCR and UMI combination appeared on average more than ten times.

Individual TCR cDNA molecules each bore their own unique molecular identifier. TCRdb re-called the 5' RACE reads through MiXCR, storing one row per CDR3 protein. The sample contains roughly 48,000 distinct CDR3 sequences, roughly 5.7% of which appear only once. Time point specified: sample taken at primary tumor resection. Whole RNA came from tumor, nontumor lung or frozen PBMC and was sequenced without being sorted. A total of approximately 75 untreated early-stage non-small cell lung cancer patients served as donors. This clonotype occurred many times. The germline CDR1 and CDR2 sequences are GTSNPN and SVGIG (reference sequence). The junction had 4 bases not matched to a gene; V was cut back by 5 bases and J by 1 base. The CDR3 has 14 amino acids.

The sequenced sample was PBMCs, obtained at surgery. This clonotype originated in a male donor with early-stage non-small cell lung cancer. J is TRBJ2-2 and V is TRBV30, with 7 bases lining up with TRBD1. The CDR3 nucleotides read TGTGCCTGGCGACAGGGTTTGAACACCGGGGAGCTGTTTTTT. It translates to CAWRQGLNTGELFF. The whole variable domain, remainder taken from reference TRBV30 and TRBJ2-2, is SQTIHQWPATLVQPVGSPLSLECTVEGTSNPNLYWYRQAAGRGLQLLFYSVGIGQISSEVPQNLSASRPQDRQFILSSKKLLLSDSGFYLCAWRQGLNTGELFFGEGSRLTVL.